This TCR beta chain was retrieved from a study of T-cell reconstitution after alpha-beta-depleted transplantation in children. Findings and caveats of the study: Two months or so post-transplant, alpha-beta T cells reportedly derived from several hundred expanded graft clones.

Note on this clonotype: The antigen is not known.

This CDR3 spans 14 amino acids. Germline lookup yields CDR1 ENHRY and CDR2 SYGVKD. Trimming took 3 bases from V and 3 from J, leaving 9 bases between them. TCRbeta library construction was performed incorporating unique molecular identifiers. Using its own MiXCR run on the PCR reads, TCRdb lists one record per CDR3 protein. Of roughly 570,000 distinct CDR3 sequences listed, 20% to 30% are singletons. The sample was PBMCs, taken before TCRalphabeta/CD19-depleted stem cell transplant. The V call is TRBV10-3, the J call TRBJ1-5; D is uncertain. This TCR was recovered from a boy under three years old with Wiskott-Aldrich syndrome, due to receive a stem cell transplant. As DNA, the CDR3 is TGTGCCATCAGTGACGCCCGGAACAATCAGCCCCAGCATTTT. It encodes CAISDARNNQPQHF.